Below are 32 T cell receptor beta chains sequenced from a single sample in a study of T cell repertoires in aging, cancer and after chemotherapy. Peripheral blood genomic DNA, not sorted cells or RNA, was the template. TRB rearrangements spanning V, D and J were amplified using mixed TRB-A/B primers. TCRdb reprocessed the multiplex PCR reads with MiXCR, giving one entry per CDR3 protein. The data show roughly 4,300 distinct CDR3 sequences, over 20% seen once. The sample comprised blood. The receptor source for this set is a human donor in good health. The donor label of this sample is uncertain.

By sample share, this clonotype is medium-sized (0.01 to 0.1%). The chain combines TRBV30 with TRBJ1-3; no definite D call. Trimming took 0 bases from V and 0 from J, leaving 9 bases between them. Germline loops: CDR1 GTSNPN, CDR2 SVGIG (reference sequence). CDR3 length equals 15 residues. CDR3 coding DNA: TGTGCCTGGAGTGTACCGTTCCGCTCTGGAAACACCATATATTTT. This encodes CAWSVPFRSGNTIYF.

This clonotype counts as medium-sized. This sequence joins TRBV19 and TRBJ1-4, with unresolved D. Germline CDR1 reads LNHDA; CDR2 reads SQIVND (reference sequence). Trimming pared 7 bases from V and 0 bases from J, leaving 12 bases between. This CDR3 contains 15 residues. The CDR3 is CASTPGGATNEKLFF. Here the CDR3 DNA reads TGTGCCAGTACACCGGGCGGAGCAACTAATGAAAAACTGTTTTTT.

Only a few counts were recorded for this clonotype. The rearrangement links TRBV5-4 to TRBJ2-3; D gene unclear. CDR1 SGHNT and CDR2 YYREEE come from the germline V gene (reference sequence). Trimming took off 3 bases at V and 2 bases at J, with 7 bases between the two ends. The CDR3 runs 13 residues. CDR3 residues: CASSSPATDTQYF. DNA of the CDR3: TGTGCCAGCAGCTCTCCAGCCACAGATACGCAGTATTTT.

CDR3 bases: TGTGCCAGCTCACAAGAGGGTATAATAATCGGCGAGCAGTACTTC. It specifies CASSQEGIIIGEQYF. The V call is TRBV18, the J call TRBJ2-7; D might be TRBD2 (5 bases). Trimming stripped 4 bases from V and 6 bases from J, with 19 bases between. The CDR3 contains 15 residues. In germline, CDR1 is KGHSH, CDR2 LQKENI. Filled out from reference TRBV18 and TRBJ2-7, the complete variable domain reads NAGVMQNPRHLVRRRGQEARLRCSPMKGHSHVYWYRQLPEEGLKFMVYLQKENIIDESGMPKERFSAEFPKEGPSILRIQQVVRGDSAAYFCASSQEGIIIGEQYFGPGTRLTVT.

This clonotype rates as medium-sized. The J gene is TRBJ2-1, the V gene TRBV5-6; 11 bases are a match to TRBD1. V gave up 4 bases and J gave up 10 bases; unmatched junction bases: 13. CDR3 length equals 16 residues. Germline-derived CDR1 and CDR2 are SGHDT and YYEEEE. The CDR3 protein is CASSLSFGQGAREQFF. The CDR3 nucleotides are TGTGCCAGCAGCCTAAGCTTTGGACAGGGGGCACGAGAGCAGTTCTTC.

This clonotype counts as medium-sized. The rearrangement joins TRBV18 to TRBJ2-7; D is uncertain. The CDR3 loop spans 13 amino acids. Per the germline V gene, CDR1 is KGHSH and CDR2 is LQKENI. V lost 2 bases, J lost 3 bases, and 8 bases lay in between. CDR3 nucleotides: TGTGCCAGCTCACCAGAAAGCAACTACGAGCAGTACTTC. Its protein product is CASSPESNYEQYF.

The sample holds a few counts of this clonotype. The chain carries TRBV6-5 and TRBJ1-1, with 8 bases aligning to TRBD1. Germline CDR1 MNHEY, CDR2 SVGAGI. The CDR3 is 17 amino acids. V trimming: 5 bases; J trimming: 2 bases; junction bases outside the gene matches: 13. The CDR3 is CASSRFGQGGGNTEAFF. CDR3 bases: TGTGCCAGCAGTCGGTTCGGACAGGGAGGGGGAAACACTGAAGCTTTCTTT.

By share, this clonotype ranks as medium-sized (0.01 to 0.1%). The chain has TRBV27 and TRBJ2-1; 12 bases are shared with TRBD2. The CDR3 has 19 amino acids. V trimming: 6 bases; J trimming: 5 bases; junction bases outside the gene matches: 17. Germline-derived CDR1 and CDR2 are MNHEY and SMNVEV (reference sequence). Written as DNA, the CDR3 is TGTGCCAGCAGCCCCCGGATTAGGGCTAGCGGGAGGGAGGACAATGAGCAGTTCTTC. The encoded protein is CASSPRIRASGREDNEQFF.

As for this clonotype: The junction shows a germline mismatch at one end, possibly a read error. The chain uses TRBV4-3 and TRBJ1-1; 7 bases fit TRBD1. The CDR3 loop spans 15 amino acids. Germline V gene lookup returns CDR1 LGHNA and CDR2 YSLEER. Here the CDR3 DNA reads TGCACCAGCAGCCAAGCGGACAGGAGAAACACTGAAGCTTTCTTT. It encodes CTSSQADRRNTEAFF.

This clonotype is termed medium-sized (0.01 to 0.1%). CDR3 nucleotides: TGTGCCAGTAGAGTTGGGTCGACAGGTGGGGGTGGCTACACCTTC. Amino acids: CASRVGSTGGGGYTF. The chain employs TRBV19 and TRBJ1-2; tentatively, D is TRBD1 (6 bases). V was clipped by 6 bases and J by 7 bases, with 21 bases between them. Germline CDR1 and CDR2: LNHDA and SQIVND (reference sequence). CDR3 length equals 15 residues.

V usage is TRBV7-6 and J usage is TRBJ2-5, with 11 bases that match TRBD2. The CDR3 extends over 16 amino acids. V was clipped by 4 bases and J by 1 base; unmatched bases: 5. Germline CDR1 SGHVS, CDR2 FNYEAQ. CDR3 sequence (DNA): TGTGCCAGCAGCTACCTTGGGACTAGCGGCCAAGAGACCCAGTACTTC. This gives the protein CASSYLGTSGQETQYF.

This clonotype was observed a few times. V and J are TRBV20-1 and TRBJ1-2, with 9 bases lining up with TRBD1. With V trimmed by 6 bases and J by 7 bases, 9 bases remained unmatched. The CDR3 consists of 13 residues. Germline V gene lookup returns CDR1 DFQATT and CDR2 SNEGSKA (reference sequence). CDR3 DNA sequence: TGCAGTGCCGGGCACCGGACAGGGGCTGGCTACACCTTC. Its translation: CSAGHRTGAGYTF.

By frequency in the sample, this clonotype is medium-sized. The chain uses TRBV29-1 and TRBJ1-5, with D tentatively TRBD1 (6 bases). Trimming took off 5 bases at V and 6 bases at J, with 17 bases between the two ends. The germline V gene encodes CDR1 SQVTM and CDR2 ANQGSEA. This CDR3 is built from 14 residues. The chain's CDR3 is CSVLTEGVSQPQHF. DNA for the CDR3: TGCAGCGTTTTGACCGAGGGGGTGAGTCAGCCCCAGCATTTT.

The V call is TRBV4-2, the J call TRBJ2-2; 9 nucleotides agree with TRBD1. Germline CDR1 is LGHNA and CDR2 is YNFKEQ. The CDR3 extends over 16 amino acids. Trimming at V came to 3 bases and at J to 3 bases, leaving 5 bases not matched to a gene. As DNA, the CDR3 is TGTGCCAGCAGCCAGAGGGACAGGGACGACACCGGGGAGCTGTTTTTT. It is translated as CASSQRDRDDTGELFF.

The chain couples TRBV20-1 to TRBJ1-1; 9 bases fit TRBD1. The CDR3 has 14 residues. With 4 bases clipped from V and 4 bases from J, the junction kept 7 bases outside the gene matches. Germline CDR1 is DFQATT and CDR2 is SNEGSKA (reference sequence). DNA for the CDR3: TGCAGTGCTAATCCGGGACAGGGAATCACTGAAGCTTTCTTT. Its protein is CSANPGQGITEAFF.

Relative to its sample, this clonotype is medium-sized (0.01 to 0.1%). J is TRBJ2-5 and V is TRBV27; TRBD2 might be the D (6 bases). The V and J ends lost 4 bases and 4 bases respectively, with 13 bases between them. Germline values: CDR1 MNHEY, CDR2 SMNVEV (reference sequence). CDR3 size: 14 residues. The DNA of the CDR3 is TGTGCCAGCAGTTCCCACGGGAGCACAGAGACCCAGTACTTC. This gives the protein CASSSHGSTETQYF.

This clonotype was seen a few times. The V gene is TRBV13, the J gene TRBJ1-1; no clear D gene. In germline, CDR1 is PRHDT, CDR2 FYEKMQ (reference sequence). With 0 bases removed from V and 10 bases from J, the gap between germline ends came to 21 bases. This CDR3 comprises 16 residues. The CDR3: CASSLGRRDFGPGAFF. The CDR3 DNA sequence: TGTGCCAGCAGCTTAGGCAGGAGGGATTTTGGCCCCGGAGCTTTCTTT.

In its sample, this clonotype ranks as medium-sized. The chain employs TRBV6-1 and TRBJ2-3; either TRBD1 or TRBD2 may fit D (6 bases each). Germline CDR1 and CDR2: MNHNS and SASEGT. This CDR3 region has 14 residues. The V end was cut by 8 bases, the J end by 4 bases, with 16 bases between. The CDR3 spells CASRLRGASDTQYF. The CDR3 bases are TGTGCCAGCCGGCTAAGGGGGGCTTCAGATACGCAGTATTTT.

Concerning this clonotype itself: A junction end diverges from the germline sequence, so it may reflect a read error. V and J are TRBV5-5 and TRBJ1-5; possibly TRBD1 for D (5 bases). The CDR3 sequence is 13 residues long. Germline CDR1 reads SGHKS; CDR2 reads YYEKEE (reference sequence). The CDR3 here is CASSWDSNQPQHF. The CDR3 nucleotides read TGCGCCAGCAGCTGGGACAGCAATCAGCCCCAGCATTTT.

The chain uses TRBV5-6 and TRBJ2-3, with a tentative D call TRBD1 (5 bases). Trimming shortened V by 4 bases and J by 2 bases, and 14 bases separated the two germline ends. The length of the CDR3 is 15 residues. Looked up from germline, CDR1 is SGHDT and CDR2 is YYEEEE. In nucleotides, the CDR3 is TGTGCCAGCAGCCCCTCGCAGGGATACACAGATACGCAGTATTTT. It is translated as CASSPSQGYTDTQYF. The full variable domain, in which reference TRBV5-6 and TRBJ2-3 provide the parts outside the CDR3, is DAGVTQSPTHLIKTRGQQVTLRCSPKSGHDTVSWYQQALGQGPQFIFQYYEEEERQRGNFPDRFSGHQFPNYSSELNVNALLLGDSALYLCASSPSQGYTDTQYFGPGTRLTVL.

By proportion, this clonotype is medium-sized. The chain couples TRBV27 to TRBJ2-7; 10 positions agree with TRBD2. This CDR3 region has 16 residues. V gave up 6 bases and J gave up 2 bases; unmatched junction bases: 10. In germline, CDR1 is MNHEY, CDR2 SMNVEV (reference sequence). The CDR3 nucleotides are TGTGCCAGCAGCCCTCTACTAGCGGGATTAACCTACGAGCAGTACTTC. It encodes CASSPLLAGLTYEQYF.

There are a few counts of this clonotype. The chain is built from TRBV10-3 and TRBJ2-1, with D perhaps matching TRBD2 (5 bases). V lost 8 bases to trimming and J lost 8 bases, with 13 bases between them. This CDR3 is 12 amino acids long. The germline CDR1 and CDR2 sequences are ENHRY and SYGVKD. The CDR3 region has the DNA TGTGCCATCCAGGACTTCTTTGATGAGCAGTTCTTC. Protein sequence: CAIQDFFDEQFF.

This clonotype is deemed medium-sized. V and J are TRBV19 and TRBJ2-7; a possible D gene is TRBD2 (5 bases). In germline, CDR1 is LNHDA, CDR2 SQIVND (reference sequence). CDR3 size: 16 residues. V lost 5 bases and J lost 0, with 17 bases in between. The CDR3 is CASSLRGTEYSYEQYF. DNA of the CDR3: TGTGCCAGTAGTCTCCGGGGAACGGAGTACTCCTACGAGCAGTACTTC.

The chain carries TRBV7-2 and TRBJ2-5; D is possibly TRBD1 or TRBD2 (6 bases each). Germline V gene lookup returns CDR1 SGHTA and CDR2 FQGNSA. CDR3 length: 15 amino acids. V was shortened by 4 bases and J by 2 bases, with 14 bases between the two germline ends. DNA of the CDR3: TGTGCCAGCAGCTCAGAGACTAGGGGGCAAGAGACCCAGTACTTC. It encodes CASSSETRGQETQYF.

Comment on this clonotype: This clone may be a read error of a much larger clone one base away. The chain carries TRBV5-6 and TRBJ2-1, with 12 bases that match TRBD2. The germline V gene encodes CDR1 SGHDT and CDR2 YYEEEE. The CDR3 runs to 19 residues. CDR3 sequence reads: CASSPRIRASGREDNEKFF. Written as DNA, the CDR3 is TGTGCCAGCAGCCCCCGGATTAGGGCTAGCGGGAGGGAGGACAATGAGAAGTTCTTC. Complete variable domain (other parts from reference TRBV5-6 and TRBJ2-1): DAGVTQSPTHLIKTRGQQVTLRCSPKSGHDTVSWYQQALGQGPQFIFQYYEEEERQRGNFPDRFSGHQFPNYSSELNVNALLLGDSALYLCASSPRIRASGREDNEKFFGPGTRLTVL.

The table lists this clonotype with a few counts. J is TRBJ2-1 and V is TRBV10-3; unclear D gene. Trimming pared 2 bases from V and 0 bases from J, leaving 2 bases between. This CDR3 has 13 amino acids. CDR1 and CDR2 from the germline V gene are ENHRY and SYGVKD. The CDR3 sequence: CAISEDSYNEQFF. The CDR3 DNA sequence: TGTGCCATCAGTGAGGACTCCTACAATGAGCAGTTCTTC.

By share, this clonotype counts as medium-sized. The rearrangement joins TRBV19 to TRBJ1-5; no clear D gene. This CDR3 contains 11 residues. Germline V CDR1 and CDR2: LNHDA, SQIVND (reference sequence). Trimming removed 2 bases from V and 12 bases from J, with 8 bases in between. This CDR3 is CASSISDLQHF. The CDR3 DNA reads as TGTGCCAGTAGTATATCGGACCTCCAGCATTTT. Filled out from reference TRBV19 and TRBJ1-5, the complete variable domain reads DGGITQSPKYLFRKEGQNVTLSCEQNLNHDAMYWYRQDPGQGLRLIYYSQIVNDFQKGDIAEGYSVSREKKESFPLTVTSAQKNPTAFYLCASSISDLQHFGDGTRLSIL.

V and J are TRBV20-1 and TRBJ1-5, with D hard to call. CDR1 DFQATT and CDR2 SNEGSKA come from the germline V gene (reference sequence). Trimming left V 3 bases short and J 7 bases short, with 16 bases between. The CDR3 totals 14 residues. CDR3 nucleotide sequence: TGCAGTGCTAGCGTCAAACCCGGCGACCAGCCCCAGCATTTT. Residues: CSASVKPGDQPQHF.

J is TRBJ2-7 and V is TRBV7-9; no reliable D call. The V and J ends lost 2 bases and 6 bases respectively, with 8 bases between them. The germline V gene encodes CDR1 SEHNR and CDR2 FQNEAQ (reference sequence). The CDR3 extends over 12 amino acids. Here the CDR3 reads CASSLLVGEQYF. The CDR3, as DNA: TGTGCCAGCAGCTTATTGGTAGGCGAGCAGTACTTC.

This rearrangement joins TRBV20-1 to TRBJ1-5; D uncertain. The CDR3 length is 12 residues. Looked up from germline, CDR1 is DFQATT and CDR2 is SNEGSKA (reference sequence). CDR3 protein: CTPRDSNQPQHF. The DNA of the CDR3 is TGCACCCCCCGCGATAGCAATCAGCCCCAGCATTTT.

This clonotype is judged medium-sized. The gene calls are TRBV29-1 and TRBJ1-2, with D possibly matching TRBD1 (5 bases). Trimming removed 7 bases from V and 3 bases from J, with 12 bases in between. Germline V CDR1 and CDR2: SQVTM, ANQGSEA. The CDR3 runs 12 residues. Written as DNA, the CDR3 is TGCAGCGCCTTGTCGGGGGACTATGGCTACACCTTC. Translating gives CSALSGDYGYTF.

This chain links TRBV27 with TRBJ1-1, with a weak D call TRBD1 (6 bases). The V and J ends lost 8 bases and 1 base respectively, with 20 bases between them. The CDR3 consists of 16 residues. CDR1 MNHEY and CDR2 SMNVEV come from the germline V gene (reference sequence). The CDR3, as DNA: TGTGCCAGCCGAGGGTTCGCGGGGGCTTCGAACACTGAAGCTTTCTTT. Encoded protein: CASRGFAGASNTEAFF.